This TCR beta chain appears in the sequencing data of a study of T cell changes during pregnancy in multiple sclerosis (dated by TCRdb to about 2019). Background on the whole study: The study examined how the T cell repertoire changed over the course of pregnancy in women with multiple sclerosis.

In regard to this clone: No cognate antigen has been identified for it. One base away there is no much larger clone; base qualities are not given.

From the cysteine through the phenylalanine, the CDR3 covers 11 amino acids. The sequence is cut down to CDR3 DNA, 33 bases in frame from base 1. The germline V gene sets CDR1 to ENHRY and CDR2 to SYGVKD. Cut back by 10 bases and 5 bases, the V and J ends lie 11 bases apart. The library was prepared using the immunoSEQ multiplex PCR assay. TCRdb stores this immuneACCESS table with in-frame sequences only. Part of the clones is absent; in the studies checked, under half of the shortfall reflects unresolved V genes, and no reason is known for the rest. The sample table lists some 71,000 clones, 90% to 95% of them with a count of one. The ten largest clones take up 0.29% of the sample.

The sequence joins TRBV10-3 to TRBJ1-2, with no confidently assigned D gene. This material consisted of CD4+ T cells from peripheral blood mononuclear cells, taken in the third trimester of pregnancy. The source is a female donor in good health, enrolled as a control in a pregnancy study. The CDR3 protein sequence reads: CATRGIYGYTF. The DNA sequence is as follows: TGTGCCACCCGGGGTATTTATGGCTACACCTTC.